The present TCR beta chain was sequenced within a study of blood T cell repertoires in COVID-19. Study-level information: The study drew acute and convalescent COVID-19 samples from the United States, Italy and Spain. Nucleic acid was either cDNA or gDNA, and it came from T cells, B-cell-depleted T cells, or PBMCs.

Using immunoSEQ multiplex PCR, the repertoire was profiled, and TCRdb retains in-frame clones only, with some absent. This repertoire shows roughly 120,000 clones, 92% found once; its top ten account for about 1.9%. Recruited during active infection, patients (from Seattle) were subsequently followed longitudinally. CDR3 length: 14 amino acids. Trimming took off 2 bases at V and 2 bases at J, with 8 bases between the two ends. Germline V CDR1 and CDR2: SGHRS, YFSETQ. The chain employs TRBV5-1 and TRBJ2-1; tentative D call: TRBD2 (6 bases). The sample taken for sequencing was peripheral blood. The TCR comes from a man between 45 and 60 years old with COVID-19, enrolled during active disease. CDR3 nucleotide sequence: TGCGCCAGCAGCTTAACGGGAGCCTACAATGAGCAGTTCTTC. It specifies CASSLTGAYNEQFF.